This T cell receptor beta chain was retrieved from a study of blood T cell repertoires in COVID-19. The overall study: Collection of acute and convalescent COVID-19 samples took place in the United States, Italy and Spain. Nucleic acid was either cDNA or gDNA, and it came from T cells, B-cell-depleted T cells, or PBMCs.

Germline values: CDR1 MDHEN, CDR2 SYDVKM. The CDR3 has 13 amino acids. V was clipped by 6 bases and J by 11 bases, with 19 bases between them. This clone was recorded once. Study processing details: It was from reference gene primer amplification that nucleated cell counts were estimated. TCRdb keeps only in-frame clones here, not all; method: immunoSEQ multiplex PCR. D and trimming come from the DNA, and the V and J calls and clone size come from that table. This table holds roughly 180,000 clones, roughly 80% found once. Material: peripheral blood. The genes are TRBV28 and TRBJ1-1; weak D call: TRBD1 (6 bases). This clonotype was sampled from a woman aged 25 to 39 with acute or convalescent COVID-19. CDR3 region: CASRLGGRGEAFF. CDR3 DNA: TGTGCCAGCAGGTTGGGGGGGCGCGGCGAGGCTTTCTTT.